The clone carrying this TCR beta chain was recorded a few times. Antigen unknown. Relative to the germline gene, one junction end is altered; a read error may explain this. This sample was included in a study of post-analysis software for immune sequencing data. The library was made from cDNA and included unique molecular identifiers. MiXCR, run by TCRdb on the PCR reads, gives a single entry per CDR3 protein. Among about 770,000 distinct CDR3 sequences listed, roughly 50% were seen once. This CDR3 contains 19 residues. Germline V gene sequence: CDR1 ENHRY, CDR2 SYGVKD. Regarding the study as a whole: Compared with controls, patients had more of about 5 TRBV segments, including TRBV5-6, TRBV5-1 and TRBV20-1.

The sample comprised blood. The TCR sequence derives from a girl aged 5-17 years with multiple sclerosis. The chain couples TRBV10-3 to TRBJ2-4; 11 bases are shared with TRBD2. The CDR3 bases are TGTGCCATCAGTGAGTCACTAGCGGGAGAGAAGGGGGCCAAAAACACTCAGTACTTC. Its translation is CAISESLAGEKGAKNTQYF.